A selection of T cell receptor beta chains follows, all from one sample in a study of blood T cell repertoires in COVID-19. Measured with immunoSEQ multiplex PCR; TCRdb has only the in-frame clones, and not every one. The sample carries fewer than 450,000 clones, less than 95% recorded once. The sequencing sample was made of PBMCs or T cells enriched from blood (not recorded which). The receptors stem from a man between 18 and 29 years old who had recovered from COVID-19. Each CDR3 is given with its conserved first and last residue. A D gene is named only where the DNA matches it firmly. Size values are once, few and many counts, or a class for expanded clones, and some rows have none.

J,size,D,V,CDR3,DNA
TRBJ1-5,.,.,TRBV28,CASSRSGGQSQPQHF,TGTGCCAGCAGCAGATCGGGGGGTCAAAGTCAGCCCCAGCATTTT
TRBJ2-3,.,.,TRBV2,CASSEGRSTDTQYF,TGTGCCAGCAGTGAAGGCAGGAGCACAGATACGCAGTATTTT
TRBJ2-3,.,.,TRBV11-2,CASRTVRAGSTDTQYF,TGTGCCAGCAGGACGGTTCGGGCGGGAAGCACAGATACGCAGTATTTT
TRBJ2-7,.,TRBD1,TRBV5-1,CASSLGQGSYEQYF,TGCGCCAGCAGCTTAGGACAGGGCTCCTACGAGCAGTACTTC
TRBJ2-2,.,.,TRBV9,CASSVGTLNGELFF,TGTGCCAGCAGCGTAGGCACTCTCAACGGGGAGCTGTTTTTT
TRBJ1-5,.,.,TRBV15,CATSGHGGNQPQHF,TGTGCCACCAGCGGACACGGGGGGAATCAGCCCCAGCATTTT
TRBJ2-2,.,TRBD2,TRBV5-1,CASSWSRLAGGITGELFF,TGCGCCAGCAGCTGGTCCAGACTAGCGGGAGGGATCACCGGGGAGCTGTTTTTT
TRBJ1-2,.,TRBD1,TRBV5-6,CASSLAPTGVGGYTF,TGTGCCAGCAGCTTGGCCCCGACAGGGGTTGGGGGCTACACCTTC
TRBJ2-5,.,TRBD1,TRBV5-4,CASSLGTGGQETQYF,TGTGCCAGCAGCTTGGGGACAGGGGGCCAGGAGACCCAGTACTTC
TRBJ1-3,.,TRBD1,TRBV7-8,CASSLAGQANTIYF,TGTGCCAGCAGTTTAGCAGGACAGGCCAACACCATATATTTT
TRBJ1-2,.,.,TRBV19,CASSTQQGRQRYGYTF,TGTGCCAGTAGTACCCAACAGGGACGACAGCGCTATGGCTACACCTTC
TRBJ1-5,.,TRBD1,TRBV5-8,CASSPSPRGTGNQPQHF,TGTGCCAGCAGCCCGTCCCCCCGTGGGACAGGCAATCAGCCCCAGCATTTT
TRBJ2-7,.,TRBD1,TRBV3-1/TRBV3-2,CASSQSPGQGAREQYF,TGTGCCAGCAGCCAATCACCGGGACAGGGGGCTCGGGAGCAGTACTTC
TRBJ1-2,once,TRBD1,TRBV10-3,CAIKPGGQINYGYTF,TGTGCCATTAAACCTGGGGGACAGATAAACTATGGCTACACCTTC
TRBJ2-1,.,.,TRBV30,CAWSVNDWNEQFF,TGTGCCTGGAGTGTAAATGACTGGAATGAGCAGTTCTTC
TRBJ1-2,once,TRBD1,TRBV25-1,CASSWTGEGYTF,TGTGCCAGCAGTTGGACAGGGGAGGGCTACACCTTC
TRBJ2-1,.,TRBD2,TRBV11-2,CASSLDSGSDEQFF,TGTGCCAGCAGCTTAGATAGCGGGAGCGATGAGCAGTTCTTC
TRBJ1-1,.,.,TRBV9,CASSVASNTEAFF,TGTGCCAGCAGCGTAGCTAGTAACACTGAAGCTTTCTTT
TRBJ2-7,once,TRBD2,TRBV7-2,CASSLPPSGSHEQYF,TGTGCCAGCAGCTTACCTCCTAGCGGGAGCCACGAGCAGTACTTC
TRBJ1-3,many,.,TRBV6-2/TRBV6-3,CASSYPPRRRSGSGNTIYF,TGTGCCAGCAGTTACCCCCCACGGAGGCGATCGGGGTCGGGAAACACCATATATTTT
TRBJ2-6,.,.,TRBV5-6,CASSSVQGTGANVLTF,TGTGCCAGCAGCTCTGTACAGGGTACTGGGGCCAACGTCCTGACTTTC
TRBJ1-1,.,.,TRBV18,CASSPRLGGDTEAFF,TGTGCCAGCTCACCACGCCTTGGCGGGGACACTGAAGCTTTCTTT
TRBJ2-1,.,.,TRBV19,CASSIPQGREQFF,TGTGCCAGTAGTATCCCCCAGGGTCGAGAGCAGTTCTTC
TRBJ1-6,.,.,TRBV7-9,CASSNWRDHNSPLHF,TGTGCCAGCAGTAACTGGAGGGATCATAATTCACCCCTCCACTTT
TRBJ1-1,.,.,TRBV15,CATSGLGAEAFF,TGTGCCACCAGCGGGTTAGGGGCTGAAGCTTTCTTT
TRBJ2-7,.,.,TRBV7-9,CASSPTGNREQYF,TGTGCCAGCAGCCCTACAGGTAACCGCGAGCAGTACTTC
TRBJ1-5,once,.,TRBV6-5,CASSYSTGNQPQHF,TGTGCCAGCAGTTACTCGACAGGCAATCAGCCCCAGCATTTT
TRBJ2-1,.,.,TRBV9,CASSFRMGGEQFF,TGTGCCAGCAGCTTCAGGATGGGTGGGGAGCAGTTCTTC
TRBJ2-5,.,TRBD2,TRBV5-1,CASSLGVAGKVGETQYF,TGCGCCAGCAGCTTGGGAGTAGCGGGCAAAGTCGGGGAGACCCAGTACTTC
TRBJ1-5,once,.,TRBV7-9,CASSLAGGGVNSNQPQHF,TGTGCCAGCAGCTTAGCGGGGGGAGGGGTCAATAGCAATCAGCCCCAGCATTTT
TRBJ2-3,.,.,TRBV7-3,CASSLTRDGWETQYF,TGTGCCAGCAGCTTAACGAGAGACGGTTGGGAGACGCAGTATTTT
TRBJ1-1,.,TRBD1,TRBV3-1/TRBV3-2,CATKRTGGTEAFF,TGTGCCACCAAGCGGACAGGGGGCACTGAAGCTTTCTTT
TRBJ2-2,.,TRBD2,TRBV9,CASSVSGDFSFLGELFF,TGTGCCAGCAGCGTAAGCGGGGACTTTTCGTTCTTAGGGGAGCTGTTTTTT
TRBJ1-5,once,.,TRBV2,CASRGGSSNQPQHF,TGTGCCAGCAGGGGGGGATCGAGCAATCAGCCCCAGCATTTT
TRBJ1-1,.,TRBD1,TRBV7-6,CASSLKQGAPEAFF,TGTGCCAGCAGTTTAAAACAGGGGGCCCCTGAAGCTTTCTTT
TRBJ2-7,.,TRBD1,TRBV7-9,CASSLVSTGYYEQYF,TGTGCCAGCAGCTTAGTCTCGACAGGGTACTACGAGCAGTACTTC
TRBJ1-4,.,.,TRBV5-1,CASSSQGLGNEKLFF,TGCGCCAGCAGCTCGCAGGGGCTGGGGAATGAAAAACTGTTTTTT